This TCR beta chain was observed in a study of CD8+ T cells in alopecia areata. As for the study in general: Tofacitinib treatment spanned 6 to 18 months, with 6 months off drug afterward.

Following RNA extraction, reverse transcription yielded cDNA that acted as the sequencing template. The data were produced by immunoSEQ multiplex PCR, yet TCRdb's version contains in-frame clones alone and is incomplete. This sample has roughly 190,000 clones, with approximately 56% found just once. The V and J ends lost 7 bases and 3 bases respectively, with 21 bases between them. The CDR3 runs 16 residues. In germline, CDR1 is SGHTA, CDR2 FQGNSA. The study's findings and limits: Whereas mice showed it more clearly, TCR sharing across patients was murkier, possibly because of HLA. Tofacitinib delivered significant drops in scalp clonality and in expanded CD8+ clones among the top 100.

Turning to this clone: Its antigen is unidentified.

Treatment described: oral pan-JAK inhibitor, 5-10 mg twice daily. As part of sample collection, lesional scalp punch biopsies and peripheral blood were taken from alopecia areata patients. The sample here was CD4+ T cells sorted from blood, taken at week 4, from a patient treated with tofacitinib. V usage is TRBV7-2 and J usage is TRBJ2-5; perhaps TRBD2 as D (5 bases). The clonotype comes from a human donor with alopecia areata. The CDR3 spells CASTQISFGLKETQYF. DNA for the CDR3: TGTGCCAGCACCCAAATTTCATTCGGACTGAAAGAGACCCAGTACTTC.